This TCR beta chain comes out of a study of T cell responses to AZD1222 COVID-19 vaccine. Broader study findings: Most donors were white British and more were female, and clonal diversity was possibly underestimated. Repertoire sampling happened only post peak T cell response.

As regards this clone: Its antigen is still unknown. The same CDR3 arises from other DNA sequences in this sample as well.

The repertoire was sequenced with immunoSEQ multiplex PCR; TCRdb's copy has only in-frame clones and lacks some. The profile shows 150,000 to 200,000 clones, roughly 92% of them singletons. The CDR3 is 13 amino acids. In germline, CDR1 is MNHEY, CDR2 SVGAGI. Trimming stripped 0 bases from V and 0 bases from J, with 2 bases between. The rearrangement uses TRBV6-5 and TRBJ1-1, with D unresolved. The source was peripheral blood, collected on day 0 of AZD1222 vaccination. The clonotype comes from an adult in good health. CDR3: CASSYSLNTEAFF. The CDR3 DNA sequence: TGTGCCAGCAGTTACTCTTTGAACACTGAAGCTTTCTTT.